This T cell receptor beta chain was found in a study of read filtering for tumor transcriptome and immune sequencing. Turning to the study itself: Mean patient age was 65.9 years, range about 45 to 90; roughly 18 male, some 15 female.

The CDR3 extends over 13 amino acids. Germline CDR1 reads SNHLY; CDR2 reads FYNNEI. V was cut by 8 bases and J by 2 bases, with 11 bases left in between. This clonotype has at least ten counts. From roughly 390 ng of RNA, a library with molecular barcoded alpha/delta and beta/gamma adaptors was made. Each CDR3 protein gets one entry after TCRdb re-called the reads with MiXCR. The repertoire has 93,000 or so distinct CDR3 sequences, under 25% of them found once; the top ten carry about an eighth. This TCR was sampled from a donor aged 40 or older with multiple myeloma. The J gene is TRBJ2-3, the V gene TRBV2, with D possibly TRBD2 on 5 matching bases. Input material: a population of CD138-negative cells sorted from bone marrow. CDR3 sequence: CASEAAVTDTQYF. CDR3 nucleotides: TGTGCCAGCGAGGCAGCGGTCACAGATACGCAGTATTTT.